The 10 T cell receptor beta chains in this list originate from one sample, sequenced in a study of T cells in Graves' hyperthyroidism and ophthalmopathy (dated by TCRdb to the late 2010s). Preparation of the library involved multiplex PCR. Instrument on record: Illumina HiSeq 2000. Amplification of TCR beta CDR3 regions was carried out from RNA transcripts. The first round of RT-PCR for the TCR CDR3 was performed with the HTBI primer set and the Qiagen OneStep RT-PCR kit. The raw public data were reprocessed by TCRdb itself: fastp quality trimming at Q25, MiXCR clonotype calling, in-frame beta chains only. Every distinct CDR3 protein forms one entry, paired with its most common genes and DNA. In all, the sample holds 540,000 or so distinct CDR3 sequences, and about a sixth of those were seen once. 7.3% of the sample lies in the top ten. Sequencing used blood. The source is a woman aged 25 to 45 with Graves' hyperthyroidism.

This clonotype was seen repeatedly, ten times or more. The chain couples TRBV13 to TRBJ2-7, with 7 bases that match TRBD1. Germline CDR1 PRHDT, CDR2 FYEKMQ (reference sequence). The CDR3 runs to 14 residues. V lost 5 bases, J lost 2 bases, and 6 bases stayed unmatched. The chain's CDR3 is CASSAGDRTYEQYF. In DNA form, the CDR3 reads TGTGCCAGCAGCGCAGGGGACAGAACCTACGAGCAGTACTTC.

This clonotype was counted between two and nine times. V gene TRBV2 combines with J gene TRBJ2-1; 9 bases align to TRBD1. CDR1 and CDR2 (germline): SNHLY, FYNNEI. V trimming: 8 bases; J trimming: 5 bases; junction bases outside the gene matches: 7. This CDR3 region has 14 residues. CDR3 sequence: CASLRDRDDNEQFF. The CDR3 DNA sequence: TGTGCCAGCTTGCGGGACAGGGACGACAATGAGCAGTTCTTC. Full variable domain (rest looked up from reference TRBV2 and TRBJ2-1): EPEVTQTPSHQVTQMGQEVILRCVPISNHLYFYWYRQILGQKVEFLVSFYNNEISEKSEIFDDQFSVERPDGSNFTLKIRSTKLEDSAMYFCASLRDRDDNEQFFGPGTRLTVL.

The CDR3 nucleotides are TGTGCCACCAGCAGAGGCCGGGCGGATACCTACGAGCAGTACTTC. This gives the protein CATSRGRADTYEQYF. The genes are TRBV15 and TRBJ2-7; D ambiguous. Trimming removed 1 base at V and 2 bases at J, with 12 bases between. CDR1 LNHNV and CDR2 YYDKDF come from the germline V gene (reference sequence). The CDR3 covers 15 residues.

At least ten counts were recorded for this clonotype. The chain couples TRBV7-2 to TRBJ1-2; D not certain. V lost 2 bases, J lost 4 bases, and 20 bases lay in between. The germline CDR1 and CDR2 sequences are SGHTA and FQGNSA. The CDR3 is 17 residues long. This CDR3 reads CASSLSWVAEQSYGYTF. The CDR3 coding sequence is TGTGCCAGCAGCTTATCCTGGGTGGCAGAACAGTCCTATGGCTACACCTTC.

Concerning this clonotype itself: Being one base from a much bigger clone, this may be a read error. The chain uses TRBV7-3 and TRBJ2-2, with 9 positions matching TRBD2. Per the germline V gene, CDR1 is SGHTA and CDR2 is FQGTGA. CDR3 length: 16 amino acids. The V gene end was trimmed by 0 bases and the J gene end by 3 bases; junction bases not matched to a gene: 2. The CDR3 is CASSLTSGSDTGELFF. CDR3 bases: TGTGCCAGCAGCTTAACTAGCGGGAGTGACACCGGGGAGCTGTTTTTT.

Of note for this clonotype: One end of the junction is discordant with germline, which a read error may explain. The J gene is TRBJ2-3, the V gene TRBV24-1; D ambiguous. Per the germline V gene, CDR1 is KGHDR and CDR2 is SFDVKD. This CDR3 is built from 13 residues. Here the CDR3 reads CATGEPSTDTQYF. CDR3 nucleotides: TGTGCCACCGGTGAGCCTAGCACAGATACGCAGTATTTT.

V gene TRBV18 combines with J gene TRBJ1-6; D gene uncertain. There are 13 residues in the CDR3. Trimming pared 11 bases from V and 8 bases from J, leaving 16 bases between. Germline values: CDR1 KGHSH, CDR2 LQKENI. Here the CDR3 reads CAGQGSTDSPLHF. In DNA, the CDR3 is TGTGCCGGCCAAGGAAGCACCGATTCACCCCTCCACTTT.

This clonotype was seen many times. The chain recombines TRBV11-2 with TRBJ2-5, with TRBD2 as a possible D gene (6 bases). The germline V gene encodes CDR1 SGHAT and CDR2 FQNNGV. The CDR3 loop spans 14 amino acids. V shed 1 base and J shed 5 bases, with 11 bases lying between them. CDR3 bases: TGTGCCAGCAGCTTAGCGGGTGGGAGGGAGACCCAGTACTTC. This sequence encodes CASSLAGGRETQYF.

Regarding this clonotype: A read error is possible here, since a much larger clone lies one base away. The chain links TRBV30 to TRBJ2-7; 7 positions match TRBD1. The J call may be in error: the DNA end matches TRBJ2-1 better. Germline loops: CDR1 GTSNPN, CDR2 SVGIG (reference sequence). The CDR3 totals 13 residues. CDR3 amino acids: CASQPRGTYEQFF. CDR3 nucleotides: TGTGCCTCCCAGCCCAGGGGGACCTACGAGCAGTTCTTC.

Ten or more counts support this clonotype. The chain joins TRBV11-3 to TRBJ2-2, with 12 bases lining up with TRBD2. There are 16 residues in the CDR3. Unmatched junction bases numbered 4, after V lost 6 bases and J lost 2 bases. CDR1 and CDR2 (germline): SGHNT, YENEEA. CDR3 nucleotides: TGTGCCAGCAGTCCCGGACTAGCGGGAAACACCGGGGAGCTGTTTTTT. It encodes CASSPGLAGNTGELFF.